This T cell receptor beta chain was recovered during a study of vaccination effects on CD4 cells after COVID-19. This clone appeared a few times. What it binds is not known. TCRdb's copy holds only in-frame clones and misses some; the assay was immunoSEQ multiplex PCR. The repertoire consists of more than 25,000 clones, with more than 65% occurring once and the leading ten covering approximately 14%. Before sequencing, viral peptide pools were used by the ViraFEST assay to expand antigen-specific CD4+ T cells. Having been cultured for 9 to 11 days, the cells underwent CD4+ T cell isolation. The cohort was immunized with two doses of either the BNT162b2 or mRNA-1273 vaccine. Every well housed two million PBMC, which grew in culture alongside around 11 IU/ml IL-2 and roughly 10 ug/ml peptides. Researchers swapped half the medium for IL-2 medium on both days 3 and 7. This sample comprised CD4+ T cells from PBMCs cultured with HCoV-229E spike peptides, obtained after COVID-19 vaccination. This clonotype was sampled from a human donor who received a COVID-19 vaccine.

This chain's CDR3 is CASSPLRDPAWDTQYF. The CDR3 nucleotides read TGTGCCAGCAGCCCCCTCCGGGACCCAGCCTGGGATACGCAGTATTTT. V is TRBV11-2 and J is TRBJ2-3; TRBD1 or TRBD2 may be the D gene (5 bases each). V was cut by 5 bases and J by 6 bases, with 21 bases left in between. Germline V gives CDR1 SGHAT, CDR2 FQNNGV. The CDR3 has 16 amino acids.